These 5 T cell receptor beta chains share one sample of origin, sequenced in a study of CD8 T cells in ankylosing spondylitis. TCRdb re-called the 5' RACE reads with MiXCR, one entry per CDR3 protein. The table shows roughly 230,000 distinct CDR3 sequences, with roughly 18% occurring only once. The source material was blood, either unsorted or a sorted T cell fraction (not recorded which). These receptors were obtained from a male donor with ankylosing spondylitis or in good health (not recorded which).

This clonotype was seen more than once but under ten times. The gene calls are TRBV4-2 and TRBJ2-3, with D perhaps TRBD2 (6 bases). The germline gives CDR1 LGHNA, CDR2 YNFKEQ. The V end was cut by 3 bases, the J end by 10 bases, with 17 bases between. The CDR3 sequence is 14 residues long. The DNA for the CDR3 is TGTGCCAGCAGCCAGGAAATGGGACTCCCAGCGCAGTATTTT. Translated: CASSQEMGLPAQYF.

This clonotype appeared a few times. The rearrangement links TRBV10-2 to TRBJ2-7; no reliable D call. Trimming left V 0 bases short and J 4 bases short, with 7 bases between. The CDR3 is 13 amino acids. Germline lookup yields CDR1 WSHSY and CDR2 SAAADI. This chain's CDR3 is CASSESLLYEQYF. The CDR3 nucleotides read TGCGCCAGCAGTGAGTCGCTACTTTACGAGCAGTACTTC.

The gene calls are TRBV20-1 and TRBJ2-6, with D maybe TRBD2 (5 bases). Per the germline V gene, CDR1 is DFQATT and CDR2 is SNEGSKA (reference sequence). The V end lost 3 bases, the J end lost 1 base, and 10 bases lay between the germline ends. The CDR3 contains 15 residues. The CDR3 spells CSARFRESGANVLTF. CDR3 bases: TGCAGTGCTAGGTTTCGGGAATCTGGGGCCAACGTCCTGACTTTC.

The chain has TRBV10-3 and TRBJ2-2; 7 positions match TRBD1. This CDR3 is 16 amino acids long. Germline V gene sequence: CDR1 ENHRY, CDR2 SYGVKD. The J segment lost 7 bases and the V segment lost 0 bases, leaving 8 bases of the junction unmatched. The chain's CDR3 is CAISESKARGHGELFF. Here the CDR3 DNA reads TGTGCCATCAGTGAGTCGAAGGCTAGGGGGCACGGGGAGCTGTTTTTT.

This clonotype showed up just a few times. The chain combines TRBV29-1 with TRBJ2-2, with D possibly matching TRBD2 (6 bases). CDR3 length: 17 residues. Deletions cut 1 base from V and 0 bases from J, with 15 bases between. CDR1 and CDR2 (germline): SQVTM, ANQGSEA. CDR3 in amino acids: CSVEGVGLATNTGELFF. The CDR3, as DNA: TGCAGCGTTGAAGGCGTGGGGCTAGCGACGAACACCGGGGAGCTGTTTTTT.